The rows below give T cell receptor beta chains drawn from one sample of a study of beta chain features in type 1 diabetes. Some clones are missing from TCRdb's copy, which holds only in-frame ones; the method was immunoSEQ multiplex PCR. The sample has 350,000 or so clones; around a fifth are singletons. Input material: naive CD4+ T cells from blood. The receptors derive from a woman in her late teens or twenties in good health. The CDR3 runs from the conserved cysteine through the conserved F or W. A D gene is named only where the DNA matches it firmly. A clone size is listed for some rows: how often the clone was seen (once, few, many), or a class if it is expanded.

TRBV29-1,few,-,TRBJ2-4,TGCAGCGTTGAAAGCTCCAGCGGATATAAACAGTACTTC,CSVESSSGYKQYF
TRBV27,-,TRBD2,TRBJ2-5,TGTGCCAGCAGTTCCGGGAGGGAGACCCAGTACTTC,CASSSGRETQYF
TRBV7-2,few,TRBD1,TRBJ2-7,TGTGCCAGCAGCATTGGGACAGTCTACGAGCAGTACTTC,CASSIGTVYEQYF
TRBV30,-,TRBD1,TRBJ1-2,TGTGCCTGGAGCGAAGTCCGGACAGGAGGGACCTTC,CAWSEVRTGGTF
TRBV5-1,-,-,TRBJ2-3,TGCGCCAGCAGCTTGGACAGTTTGAACACAGATACGCAGTATTTT,CASSLDSLNTDTQYF
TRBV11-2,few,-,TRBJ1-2,TGTGCCAGCAGCTTAGTAGTGGGGCATGGCTACACCTTC,CASSLVVGHGYTF
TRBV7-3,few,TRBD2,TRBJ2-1,TGTGCCAGCAGCCCTCCGACTAGCGAATACAATGAGCAGTTCTTC,CASSPPTSEYNEQFF
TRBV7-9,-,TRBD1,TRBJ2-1,TGTGCCAGCAGCATAGAGGTGACAGGGTACAATGAGCAGTTCTTC,CASSIEVTGYNEQFF
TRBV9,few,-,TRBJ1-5,TGTGCCAGCAGCGTATTTCCAGGGGAAAATCAGCCCCAGCATTTT,CASSVFPGENQPQHF
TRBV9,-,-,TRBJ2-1,TGTGCCAGCAGCGCGAGGGGCAGGGGTGGGGATCGAGAGCAGTTCTTC,CASSARGRGGDREQFF
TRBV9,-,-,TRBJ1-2,TGTGCCAGCAGCGTAGATGAGGGCTATGGCTACACCTTC,CASSVDEGYGYTF
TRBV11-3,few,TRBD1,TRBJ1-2,TGTGCCAGCAGCTACAGACAGGGAGATGGCTACACCTTC,CASSYRQGDGYTF
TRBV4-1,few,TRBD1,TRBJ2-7,TGCGCCAGCAGCCCAACCGACAGGGGGACCTACGAGCAGTACTTC,CASSPTDRGTYEQYF
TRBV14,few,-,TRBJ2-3,TGTGCCAGCAGCCAAGGCCTTAGGGGGTCCCTTACAGATACGCAGTATTTT,CASSQGLRGSLTDTQYF
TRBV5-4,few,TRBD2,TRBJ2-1,TGTGCCAGCAGCCCGACTAGCGGGACCAGGGAGCAGTTCTTC,CASSPTSGTREQFF
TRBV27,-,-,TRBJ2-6,TGTGCCAGCAAAGACAGAGCTGGGGCCAACGTCCTGACTTTC,CASKDRAGANVLTF
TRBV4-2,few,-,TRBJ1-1,TGTGCCAGCAGCCAAGATCTTGGGAGCACTGAAGCTTTCTTT,CASSQDLGSTEAFF
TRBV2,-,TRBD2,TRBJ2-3,TGTGCCAGCAGGCGGGAGGGTTCAACAGATACGCAGTATTTT,CASRREGSTDTQYF
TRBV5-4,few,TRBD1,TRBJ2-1,TGTGCCAGCAGCTTGAGGGACAGGGGTAACAATGAGCAGTTCTTC,CASSLRDRGNNEQFF
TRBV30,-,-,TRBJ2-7,TGTGCCTGGAGTTTAGCGCCGTACGAGCAGTACTTC,CAWSLAPYEQYF
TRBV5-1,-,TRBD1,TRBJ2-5,TGCGCCAGCAGCTCGGGGGGACAGGGAGAGACCCAGTACTTC,CASSSGGQGETQYF
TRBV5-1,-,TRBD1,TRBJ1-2,TGCGCCAGCAGATTCGGGACAGGGGGGACGCCTGGCTACACCTTC,CASRFGTGGTPGYTF
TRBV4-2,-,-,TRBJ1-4,TGTGCCAGCAGCCAAACACAGGCCAACGGGAATGAAAAACTGTTTTTT,CASSQTQANGNEKLFF
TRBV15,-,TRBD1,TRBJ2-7,TGTGCCACCAGCAGGGAAATCTGGGACAGCTCCTACGAGCAGTACTTC,CATSREIWDSSYEQYF
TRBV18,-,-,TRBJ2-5,TGTGCCAGCTCACCCCGAGAAGGGGCTTCAGAGACCCAGTACTTC,CASSPREGASETQYF
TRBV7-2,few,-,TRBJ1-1,TGTGCCAGCAGCTCCCGGGGGATCCAGAACACTGAAGCTTTCTTT,CASSSRGIQNTEAFF
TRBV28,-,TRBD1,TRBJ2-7,TGTGCCAGCAGTTATTATGCCGGGACAGGGGCCTACGAGCAGTACTTC,CASSYYAGTGAYEQYF
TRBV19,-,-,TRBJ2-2,TGTGCCAGTAGTATGTTACAGGGCAGCACCGGGGAGCTGTTTTTT,CASSMLQGSTGELFF
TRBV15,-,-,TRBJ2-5,TGTGCCACCAGCGGACTTGGCGGGGAGAAGACCCAGTACTTC,CATSGLGGEKTQYF
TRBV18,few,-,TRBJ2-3,TGTGCCAGCTCACCACGTATCACAGATACGCAGTATTTT,CASSPRITDTQYF
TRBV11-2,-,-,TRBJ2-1,TGTGCCAGCAGCTCAATCGGGGGGCCGGGTGAGAATGAGCAGTTCTTC,CASSSIGGPGENEQFF
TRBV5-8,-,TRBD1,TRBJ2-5,TGTGCCAGCAGCTTGGGACAGGGTGGAGAGACCCAGTACTTC,CASSLGQGGETQYF
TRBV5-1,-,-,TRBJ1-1,TGCGCCAGCAGCTTGGACTCCCCTCTGAACACTGAAGCTTTCTTT,CASSLDSPLNTEAFF
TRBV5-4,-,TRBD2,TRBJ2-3,TGTGCCAGCAGCTTGCCTAGCGGGAGTACACAATATACGCAGTATTTT,CASSLPSGSTQYTQYF
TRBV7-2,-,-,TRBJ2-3,TGTGCCAGCAGCCCTCCCGGGACTCGGCGCACAGATACGCAGTATTTT,CASSPPGTRRTDTQYF
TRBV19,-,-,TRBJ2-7,TGTGCCAGTAGTTCCAGGTACTACGAGCAGTACTTC,CASSSRYYEQYF
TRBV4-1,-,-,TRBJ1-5,TGCGCCAGCAGCCAAGTCTTATCGAATCAGCCCCAGCATTTT,CASSQVLSNQPQHF
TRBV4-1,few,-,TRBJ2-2,TGCGCCAGCAGCCAACGGGGTCCCGGGGAGCTGTTTTTT,CASSQRGPGELFF
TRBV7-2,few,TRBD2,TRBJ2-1,TGTGCCAGCAGCTTACTGTCTAGCGGGAGTAGAAATGAGCAGTTCTTC,CASSLLSSGSRNEQFF
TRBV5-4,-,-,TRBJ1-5,TGTGCCAGCAGTTCAGATAGCAATCAGCCCCAGCATTTT,CASSSDSNQPQHF
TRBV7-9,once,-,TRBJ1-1,TGTGCCAGCAGCTTAAACACAGGGCTCGCTTTCTTT,CASSLNTGLAFF